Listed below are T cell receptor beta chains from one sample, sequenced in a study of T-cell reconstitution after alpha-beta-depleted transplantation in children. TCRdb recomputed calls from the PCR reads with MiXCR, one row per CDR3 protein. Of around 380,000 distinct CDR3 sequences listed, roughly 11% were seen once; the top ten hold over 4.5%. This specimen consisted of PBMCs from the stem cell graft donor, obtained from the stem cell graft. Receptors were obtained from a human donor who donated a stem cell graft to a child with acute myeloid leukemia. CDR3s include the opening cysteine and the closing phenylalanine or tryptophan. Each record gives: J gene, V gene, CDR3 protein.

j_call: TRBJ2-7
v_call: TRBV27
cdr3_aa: CVSKLFGGSGYEQYF

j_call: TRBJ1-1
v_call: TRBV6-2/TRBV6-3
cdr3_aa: CASSYVGDKNPEAFF

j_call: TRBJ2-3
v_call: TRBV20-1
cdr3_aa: CSASALQGSTDTQYF

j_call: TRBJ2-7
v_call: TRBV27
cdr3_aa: CASSLSPPGGRYEQYF

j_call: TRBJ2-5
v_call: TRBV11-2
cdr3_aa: CASSTPRGTGQVQETQYF

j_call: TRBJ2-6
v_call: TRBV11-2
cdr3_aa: CASSLPAHSGANVLTF

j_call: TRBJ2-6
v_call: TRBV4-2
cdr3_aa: CASSHGGRGSGANVLTF

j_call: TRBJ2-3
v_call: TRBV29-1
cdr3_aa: CSVRAGGSIDTQYF

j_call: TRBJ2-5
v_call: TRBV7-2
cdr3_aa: CASSLGPPRGETQYF

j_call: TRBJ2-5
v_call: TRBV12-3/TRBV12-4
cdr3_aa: CASSFGEETQYF

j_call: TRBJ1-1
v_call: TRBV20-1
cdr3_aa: CSARSGQGAQNTEAFF